The rows below give T cell receptor beta chains drawn from one sample of a study of cytomegalovirus exposure and HLA in healthy donors. The assay was immunoSEQ multiplex PCR, and TCRdb's table has in-frame clones only and misses some. The sample holds just over 150,000 clones, approximately 80% seen once. The sequencing sample was made of PBMCs. The source is a male donor in good health and CMV-seropositive. Both conserved end residues are part of each CDR3. The D gene is left open where the match is weak. A clone size is listed for some rows: how often the clone was seen (once, few, many), or a class if it is expanded.

>15|TRBV4-1|TRBD1|NA|TRBJ2-7
TGCGCCAGCCGGCCCCAAGGGACAGGGACTTACGAGCAGTACTTC
CASRPQGTGTYEQYF
>20|TRBV4-2|NA|NA|TRBJ2-1
TGTGCCAGCAGCCAAAGACGGGCGGCAGGGGGACTCCGGGAAGACAATGAGCAGTTCTTC
CASSQRRAAGGLREDNEQFF
>14|TRBV9|TRBD2|NA|TRBJ2-3
TGTGCCAGCAGCGCATGGGGACTATTAGATACGCAGTATTTT
CASSAWGLLDTQYF
>10|TRBV6-1|NA|NA|TRBJ2-7
TGTGCGACTAGGGCCTACGAGCAGTACTTC
CATRAYEQYF
>15|TRBV6-6|TRBD1|few|TRBJ1-1
TGTGCCAGCAGTTACTGGGCAGGGGGGAACACTGAAGCTTTCTTT
CASSYWAGGNTEAFF
>13|TRBV30|NA|NA|TRBJ1-1
TGTGCCTGGAGTCGTTTCGTGAACACTGAAGCTTTCTTT
CAWSRFVNTEAFF
>16|TRBV19|NA|NA|TRBJ2-5
TGTGCCAGTAGGACAGCACACCGGGACACCCAAGAGACCCAGTACTTC
CASRTAHRDTQETQYF
>13|TRBV30|NA|NA|TRBJ2-3
TGTGCCTGGTCCCCCGGAGTAGCAAATACGCAGTATTTT
CAWSPGVANTQYF
>16|TRBV11-2|TRBD1|NA|TRBJ1-2
TGTGCCAGCAGCTTCCGGGACAGGGGATCCGACTATGGCTACACCTTC
CASSFRDRGSDYGYTF
>14|TRBV4-1|TRBD1|NA|TRBJ2-7
TGCGCCAGCAGCCAGGCCGGGACAGCTGACGAGCAGTACTTC
CASSQAGTADEQYF
>14|TRBV5-8|NA|few|TRBJ1-5
TGTGCCAGCAGCTTACAGGGCGGGTTTCAGCCCCAGCATTTT
CASSLQGGFQPQHF
>16|TRBV5-1|TRBD2|NA|TRBJ2-1
TGCGCCAGCAGTCTATGGGGGGGTAGCTCCTACAATGAGCAGTTCTTC
CASSLWGGSSYNEQFF
>15|TRBV15|TRBD2|NA|TRBJ2-7
TGTGCCACCAGCAGATGGACTAGCGGGCCCTACGAGCAGTACTTC
CATSRWTSGPYEQYF
>14|TRBV19|NA|once|TRBJ1-2
TGTGCCAGTAGCCCCCAGGGAGGTGGCTATGGCTACACCTTC
CASSPQGGGYGYTF
>17|TRBV5-1|TRBD2|NA|TRBJ2-4
TGCGCCAGCAGCTTAGGGACTAGCGGGCGGGCCAAAAACATTCAGTACTTC
CASSLGTSGRAKNIQYF
>15|TRBV13|TRBD2|NA|TRBJ2-7
TGTGCCAGCAGCCCGCCTAGCGGGGTCTCCTACGAGCAGTACTTC
CASSPPSGVSYEQYF
>15|TRBV5-1|TRBD2|NA|TRBJ2-3
TGCGCCAGCAGCTTGGTCCGGGGGGGCACAGATACGCAGTATTTT
CASSLVRGGTDTQYF
>17|TRBV7-2|TRBD2|NA|TRBJ2-1
TGTGCCAGCAGCCTAGGGCCTAGCGGGAGGGCCGCCAATGAGCAGTTCTTC
CASSLGPSGRAANEQFF
>15|TRBV28|NA|NA|TRBJ2-5
TGTGCCAGCACCCTGGGCAGGATTAACCAAGAGACCCAGTACTTC
CASTLGRINQETQYF
>14|TRBV19|NA|NA|TRBJ2-1
TGTGCCAGTAGTACCCCCCTACTCCACAATGAGCAGTTCTTC
CASSTPLLHNEQFF
>15|TRBV18|TRBD1|NA|TRBJ1-2
TGTGCCAGCTCACCCCCGGACAGGGTAGGGTATGGCTACACCTTC
CASSPPDRVGYGYTF
>16|TRBV7-8|NA|NA|TRBJ1-2
TGTGCCAGCAGCTTAGCCCCGGACGGGAGCAACTATGGCTACACCTTC
CASSLAPDGSNYGYTF
>15|TRBV7-2|TRBD1|NA|TRBJ1-3
TGTGCCAGCAGCTTAGGGACAGGGACTGGAAACACCATATATTTT
CASSLGTGTGNTIYF
>15|TRBV7-2|TRBD1|NA|TRBJ2-7
TGTGCCAGCAGCCCCCTACAGGGGACCACCTACGAGCAGTACTTC
CASSPLQGTTYEQYF
>15|TRBV6-6|NA|NA|TRBJ1-2
TGTGCCAGCCGTGGAGGGGTAGGACCTAACTATGGCTACACCTTC
CASRGGVGPNYGYTF
>14|TRBV6-4|TRBD1|NA|TRBJ1-1
TGTGCCAGCAGTAGGGACAGGGGGATGTCTGAAGCTTTCTTT
CASSRDRGMSEAFF
>12|TRBV5-1|TRBD2|NA|TRBJ2-3
TGCGCCAGCAGAGCGGGGGCAGATACGCAGTATTTT
CASRAGADTQYF
>14|TRBV28|TRBD1|NA|TRBJ1-5
TGTGCCGGGAACGGACAGGGGTACAATCAGCCCCAGCATTTT
CAGNGQGYNQPQHF
>16|TRBV27|TRBD2|few|TRBJ2-1
TGTGCCAGCAGTCTCCCAGCGGGAGGGCCTAACAATGAGCAGTTCTTC
CASSLPAGGPNNEQFF
>15|TRBV7-9|NA|NA|TRBJ1-1
TGTGCCAGCAGCTCCAATTTGCAGGTGAACACTGAAGCTTTCTTT
CASSSNLQVNTEAFF
>14|TRBV5-1|NA|NA|TRBJ2-2
TGCGCCAGCAGGCCAAGGGGTGAGACCGGGGAGCTGTTTTTT
CASRPRGETGELFF
>14|TRBV5-1|NA|NA|TRBJ2-3
TGCGCCAGCAGCTTGTACAGCGGCAGGGATACGCAGTATTTT
CASSLYSGRDTQYF
>14|TRBV18|NA|NA|TRBJ1-5
TGTGCCAGCTCACCAAGCAGGGGCGATCAGCCCCAGCATTTT
CASSPSRGDQPQHF
>16|TRBV4-3|NA|once|TRBJ1-1
TGCGCCAGCAGCCAATTTCTCGACAGGTTGAACACTGAAGCTTTCTTT
CASSQFLDRLNTEAFF
>18|TRBV27|NA|NA|TRBJ1-1
TGTGCCAGCAGTTTGATTTTCGCTCGTGGCCTAGCCCACACTGAAGCTTTCTTT
CASSLIFARGLAHTEAFF
>16|TRBV5-1|TRBD1|NA|TRBJ2-7
TGCGCCAGCAGCTTGGAGGGACAGGGGGTATCGGGCGAGCAGTACTTC
CASSLEGQGVSGEQYF
>15|TRBV6-1|TRBD2|NA|TRBJ2-7
TGTGCCAGCAGTGAAGTGGCGGGAGCGGCCTACGAGCAGTACTTC
CASSEVAGAAYEQYF
>17|TRBV7-9|TRBD2|NA|TRBJ2-1
TGTGCCAGCAGGGACGCGGCGGGAGGGCTATTACATAATGAGCAGTTCTTC
CASRDAAGGLLHNEQFF
>11|TRBV20-1|NA|NA|TRBJ2-7
TGCAGTGCGAGAATAGCGGACGAGCAGTACTTC
CSARIADEQYF
>16|TRBV7-9|TRBD1|NA|TRBJ1-5
TGTTCCAGCAGCAAAGCGACAGGGGTAATCATTCAGCCCCAGCATTTT
CSSSKATGVIIQPQHF
>15|TRBV29-1|NA|NA|TRBJ1-3
TGCAGCGCGAAGGCGGGGAGCAGCCGGGGAAACACCATATATTTT
CSAKAGSSRGNTIYF
>16|TRBV5-5|TRBD2|NA|TRBJ2-5
TGTGCCAGCATCCCTAGCGGGAGCGCGGGGGAAGAGACCCAGTACTTC
CASIPSGSAGEETQYF
>20|TRBV9|TRBD2|NA|TRBJ2-3
TGTGCCAGCAGCGTAGAAGGGGCTAGCGGGAGTAATAAGTTGGCAGATACGCAGTATTTT
CASSVEGASGSNKLADTQYF
>12|TRBV5-1|NA|NA|TRBJ2-3
TGCGCCAGCAGCCCCCAGACAGATACGCAGTATTTT
CASSPQTDTQYF
>17|TRBV28|NA|NA|TRBJ1-2
TGTGCCAGCAGTTTGTCGGGGGTCCTGGGGCTGAGCTATGGCTACACCTTC
CASSLSGVLGLSYGYTF